The 15 T cell receptor beta chains reported below all come from one sample, sequenced in a study of shared clonotypes between healthy human individuals. Profiling relied on immunoSEQ multiplex PCR, and the TCRdb table lists in-frame clones only, not all of them. The sample includes some 2,000,000 clones, 90% to 96% of them seen just once. Material for sequencing was naive CD4+ T cells sorted from blood. The subset is: CD45RA+ positively selected. The receptor set was obtained from a man in his late teens or twenties in good health.

The J gene is TRBJ2-1, the V gene TRBV6-5; TRBD1 might be the D (6 bases). Looked up from germline, CDR1 is MNHEY and CDR2 is SVGAGI. With 6 bases removed from V and 7 bases from J, the gap between germline ends came to 16 bases. The CDR3 loop spans 14 amino acids. The CDR3 region has the DNA TGTGCCAGCAGCTCCGGACAGCTTTTTAATGAGCAGTTCTTC. The encoded protein is CASSSGQLFNEQFF.

The V gene is TRBV9, the J gene TRBJ1-3; D ambiguous. This CDR3 is built from 15 residues. Trimming cost V 3 bases and J 3 bases, with 13 bases left between them. Germline lookup yields CDR1 SGDLS and CDR2 YYNGEE. Here the CDR3 reads CASSAEWTIGNTIYF. The CDR3 region has the DNA TGTGCCAGCAGCGCCGAATGGACCATTGGAAACACCATATATTTT.

The chain is built from TRBV30 and TRBJ1-5; TRBD1 aligns across 10 bases. There are 15 residues in the CDR3. Germline V lookup: CDR1 GTSNPN, CDR2 SVGIG (reference sequence). Germline trimming cut 2 bases from V and 5 bases from J; bases unmatched to any gene: 6. The CDR3 region has the DNA TGTGCCTGGAGTTGGGACAGGGGACTTCATCAGCCCCAGCATTTT. It codes for CAWSWDRGLHQPQHF.

The V gene is TRBV12-1, the J gene TRBJ2-7; the D call in the table, TRBD2, was not verified against the DNA. TRBV12-1 constitutes a pseudogene. This CDR3 is 14 amino acids long. The CDR3 region has the DNA TGTGCCAGCAGCTCCGGGACTGGAGCCTACGAGCAGTACTTC. Residues: CASSSGTGAYEQYF.

The V call is TRBV9, the J call TRBJ2-2; unclear D gene. The ends were cut back, 0 bases at V and 2 bases at J, with 5 bases in the middle. Per the germline V gene, CDR1 is SGDLS and CDR2 is YYNGEE. The length of the CDR3 is 14 residues. CDR3 DNA sequence: TGTGCCAGCAGCGTAGGGTATAACACCGGGGAGCTGTTTTTT. Residues: CASSVGYNTGELFF.

The rearrangement joins TRBV7-9 to TRBJ1-1; D is unresolved. The V end was cut by 4 bases, the J end by 1 base, with 7 bases between. The CDR3 loop spans 13 amino acids. Germline V gives CDR1 SEHNR, CDR2 FQNEAQ (reference sequence). The chain's CDR3 is CASSSQRNTEAFF. The CDR3, as DNA: TGTGCCAGCAGCTCTCAAAGGAACACTGAAGCTTTCTTT.

J is TRBJ1-6 and V is TRBV6-1; D is unresolved. The CDR3 contains 14 residues. Trimming removed 7 bases at V and 2 bases at J, with 9 bases between. The germline gives CDR1 MNHNS, CDR2 SASEGT. The CDR3 sequence is CASTDGAYNSPLHF. The DNA for the CDR3 is TGTGCCAGCACCGACGGAGCCTATAATTCACCCCTCCACTTT.

This clone came up once. This rearrangement joins TRBV7-9 to TRBJ1-1, with D hard to call. V lost 7 bases and J 5 bases, leaving 23 bases between the germline ends. Germline V gene lookup returns CDR1 SEHNR and CDR2 FQNEAQ (reference sequence). The CDR3 runs to 16 residues. The CDR3 region is CASNERLSFQTTEAFF. CDR3 DNA sequence: TGTGCCAGCAACGAAAGGTTGAGTTTTCAAACAACTGAAGCTTTCTTT.

This chain connects TRBV6-5 to TRBJ2-7, with 9 bases matching TRBD2. This CDR3 region has 14 residues. Trimming removed 1 base from V and 4 bases from J; junction bases left unmatched: 2. CDR1 is MNHEY and CDR2 is SVGAGI in the germline V gene. The CDR3 sequence: CASSYYTSGYEQYF. The CDR3, as DNA: TGTGCCAGCAGTTACTATACTAGCGGGTACGAGCAGTACTTC.

This clone was seen only once. Other DNA sequences in the sample encode the same CDR3. V usage is TRBV19 and J usage is TRBJ2-3; 9 bases map to TRBD2. V trimming: 5 bases; J trimming: 0 bases; junction bases outside the gene matches: 3. Germline CDR1 reads LNHDA; CDR2 reads SQIVND (reference sequence). The CDR3 loop spans 15 amino acids. The CDR3 coding sequence is TGTGCCAGTAGTCAAACTAGCGGGAGCACAGATACGCAGTATTTT. Translated, it gives CASSQTSGSTDTQYF.

The J gene is TRBJ1-6, the V gene TRBV27; D is perhaps TRBD1 (5 bases). The germline gives CDR1 MNHEY, CDR2 SMNVEV (reference sequence). The V and J ends lost 6 bases and 7 bases respectively, with 13 bases between them. There are 14 residues in the CDR3. The CDR3 region is CASSPGRGNSPLHF. The DNA of the CDR3 is TGTGCCAGCAGCCCGGGGCGGGGGAATTCACCCCTCCACTTT.

Turning to this clone: The same CDR3 arises from other DNA sequences in this sample as well. This chain joins TRBV4-1 and TRBJ1-5; D remains ambiguous. This CDR3 has 14 amino acids. Deletions cut 0 bases from V and 0 bases from J, with 3 bases between. Germline V CDR1 and CDR2: MGHRA, YSYEKL. This CDR3 reads CASSQDSSNQPQHF. CDR3 coding DNA: TGCGCCAGCAGCCAAGACAGTAGCAATCAGCCCCAGCATTTT.

This clone was seen only once. The V gene is TRBV5-4, the J gene TRBJ2-3, with D unresolved. Per germline, CDR1 SGHNT and CDR2 YYREEE (reference sequence). Trimming left V 0 bases short and J 0 bases short, with 14 bases between. The CDR3 contains 17 residues. The CDR3 protein is CASSLGLPTGSTDTQYF. In nucleotides, the CDR3 is TGTGCCAGCAGCTTGGGACTTCCAACCGGGAGCACAGATACGCAGTATTTT.

The CDR3 DNA is TGTGCCAGCAGCCAACGCACCGGGGACACTGAAGCTTTCTTT. Protein product: CASSQRTGDTEAFF. The rearrangement uses TRBV4-2 and TRBJ1-1; no firm D call. The CDR3 spans 14 residues. V was cut by 2 bases and J by 3 bases, with 10 bases left in between. Germline CDR1 LGHNA, CDR2 YNFKEQ.

The chain links TRBV27 to TRBJ1-3, with D unresolved. This CDR3 spans 12 amino acids. The V gene lost 6 bases and the J gene lost 2 bases, with 5 bases spanning the gap. Looked up from germline, CDR1 is MNHEY and CDR2 is SMNVEV (reference sequence). The CDR3 nucleotides read TGTGCCAGCAGGTCTCCTGGAAACACCATATATTTT. This translates into CASRSPGNTIYF.